This is a list of T cell receptor beta chains from one sample in a study of blood T cell repertoires in COVID-19. Generated by immunoSEQ multiplex PCR, the TCRdb table keeps only in-frame clones and is missing some. This table holds roughly 410,000 clones, around 89% found once. Input material: peripheral blood. Receptors originate from a middle-aged man with acute or convalescent COVID-19. Each CDR3 is given with its conserved first and last residue. The D gene is left open where the match is weak. Expanded clones get a size class; other rows say once, few or many, or leave the size out.

j_call d_call v_call clone_size cdr3_aa cdr3_nt
TRBJ1-6 - TRBV6-6 - CASSYFSGGDNSPLHF TGTGCCAGCAGTTACTTTTCCGGCGGGGATAATTCACCCCTCCACTTT
TRBJ1-3 - TRBV7-9 - CASSLNWAMSGNTIYF TGTGCCAGCAGCTTGAATTGGGCAATGTCTGGAAACACCATATATTTT
TRBJ1-1 - TRBV2 - CASSVGSGGTEAFF TGTGCCAGCAGTGTAGGTTCGGGTGGGACTGAAGCTTTCTTT
TRBJ1-2 TRBD1 TRBV28 - CASSFLSDRGTGYTF TGTGCCAGCAGTTTCCTGTCGGACAGGGGGACCGGCTACACCTTC
TRBJ2-3 TRBD2 TRBV7-2 once CASSLVASGESTDTQYF TGTGCCAGCAGCTTAGTGGCTAGCGGGGAGAGCACAGATACGCAGTATTTT
TRBJ2-2 - TRBV4-2 - CASSQGRGVGELFF TGTGCCAGCAGCCAAGGCAGGGGGGTCGGGGAGCTGTTTTTT
TRBJ1-1 - TRBV27 once CASSLVTGHSAEAFF TGTGCCAGCAGTTTGGTAACTGGACACAGCGCTGAAGCTTTCTTT
TRBJ1-1 - TRBV28 - CASSLLAPKMNTEAFF TGTGCCAGCAGTTTATTGGCCCCCAAGATGAACACTGAAGCTTTCTTT
TRBJ2-6 - TRBV7-6 - CASSLRQSSGANVLTF TGTGCCAGCAGCTTGCGACAGAGCTCTGGGGCCAACGTCCTGACTTTC
TRBJ2-1 - TRBV3-1/TRBV3-2 - CASSSMRANEQFF TGTGCCAGCAGCTCCATGAGAGCCAATGAGCAGTTCTTC
TRBJ2-3 - TRBV9 - CASSVDTSPTDTQYF TGTGCCAGCAGCGTAGATACTAGCCCCACAGATACGCAGTATTTT
TRBJ1-1 TRBD1 TRBV5-5 - CASSLGTGPSEAFF TGTGCCAGCAGCTTGGGGACAGGGCCAAGTGAAGCTTTCTTT
TRBJ2-1 TRBD2 TRBV10-1 - CASSETSGRGFSYNEQFF TGCGCCAGCAGTGAAACTAGCGGGAGGGGCTTTTCCTACAATGAGCAGTTCTTC
TRBJ2-5 - TRBV6-5 - CASSYSSQGFVTQYF TGTGCCAGCAGTTACTCTTCCCAGGGGTTTGTTACCCAGTACTTC
TRBJ1-2 - TRBV12-3/TRBV12-4 - CASGTPWDYTF TGTGCCAGCGGGACACCGTGGGACTACACCTTC
TRBJ2-1 TRBD1 TRBV19 - CASSPRTGSYISSYNEQFF TGTGCCAGTAGTCCTAGGACAGGGTCCTATATTAGCTCCTACAATGAGCAGTTCTTC
TRBJ1-6 TRBD1 TRBV11-3 - CASSITGQLGSPLHF TGTGCCAGCAGCATCACGGGACAGTTGGGTTCACCCCTCCACTTT
TRBJ1-1 - TRBV14 - CASSQDGTPGDTEAFF TGTGCCAGCAGCCAAGATGGGACTCCTGGGGACACTGAAGCTTTCTTT
TRBJ1-6 - TRBV5-5 - CASSLPGNQNSPLHF TGTGCCAGCAGCTTACCCGGGAATCAAAATTCACCCCTCCACTTT
TRBJ2-7 TRBD2 TRBV6-5 - CASRSGSYEQYF TGTGCCAGCAGAAGCGGGAGTTACGAGCAGTACTTC
TRBJ1-4 - TRBV19 - CASSISVSNEKLFF TGTGCCAGTAGTATATCGGTGTCTAATGAAAAACTGTTTTTT
TRBJ1-2 TRBD1 TRBV3-1/TRBV3-2 few CASSQEFGRGQGTYGYTF TGTGCCAGCAGCCAAGAGTTTGGGAGAGGACAGGGAACCTATGGCTACACCTTC
TRBJ2-7 TRBD2 TRBV5-5 - CASSGTTLREQYF TGTGCCAGCAGCGGGACTACTCTACGAGAGCAGTACTTC
TRBJ2-5 TRBD2 TRBV5-1 - CASTLRLAVYQETQYF TGCGCCAGTACTCTCAGGCTAGCGGTGTACCAAGAGACCCAGTACTTC
TRBJ2-3 TRBD2 TRBV28 - CASSLFSGSWTDTQYF TGTGCCAGCAGTTTATTTAGCGGGAGTTGGACAGATACGCAGTATTTT
TRBJ1-1 - TRBV12-3/TRBV12-4 - CASSSSLNTEAFF TGTGCCAGCAGTTCCAGTTTGAACACTGAAGCTTTCTTT
TRBJ2-1 TRBD2 TRBV30 - CAWSVLIGGRRYNEQFF TGTGCCTGGAGTGTGTTGATTGGCGGGAGGCGATACAATGAGCAGTTCTTC
TRBJ2-1 TRBD2 TRBV29-1 - CSVEDLELSSFVGGRGNEQFF TGCAGCGTTGAAGATCTCGAGCTGAGCTCTTTCGTTGGCGGGAGAGGCAATGAGCAGTTCTTC
TRBJ1-2 - TRBV28 - CASSLFSGYGYTF TGTGCCAGCAGTTTATTTTCCGGCTATGGCTACACCTTC
TRBJ1-1 - TRBV18 - CASSPQGDTEAFF TGTGCCAGCTCACCACAGGGGGACACTGAAGCTTTCTTT
TRBJ2-1 - TRBV27 - CASSLGSEMFNEQFF TGTGCCAGCAGTTTAGGTAGCGAGATGTTCAATGAGCAGTTCTTC
TRBJ1-1 - TRBV6-6 - CASSNQANTEAFF TGTGCCAGCAGTAATCAGGCGAACACTGAAGCTTTCTTT
TRBJ1-2 - TRBV12-3/TRBV12-4 - CATTSTGRGYTF TGTGCCACCACATCGACAGGAAGAGGCTACACCTTC
TRBJ2-1 - TRBV5-1 - CASSYGGDEQFF TGCGCCAGCAGTTACGGGGGAGATGAGCAGTTCTTC
TRBJ1-5 - TRBV2 - CASSDGINQPQHF TGTGCCAGCAGTGACGGGATCAATCAGCCCCAGCATTTT
TRBJ2-3 TRBD2 TRBV9 once CASSPGLSTDTQYF TGTGCCAGTTCTCCGGGACTATCCACAGATACGCAGTATTTT
TRBJ2-5 - TRBV6-5 - CASSPQGRETQYF TGTGCCAGCAGTCCCCAAGGGAGGGAGACCCAGTACTTC
TRBJ2-1 TRBD2 TRBV7-8 - CASSLSGLATNEQFF TGTGCCAGCAGTCTGTCGGGACTAGCGACGAATGAGCAGTTCTTC
TRBJ1-1 - TRBV7-9 - CASRGGTEAFF TGTGCCAGCAGGGGAGGCACTGAAGCTTTCTTT
TRBJ2-1 TRBD2 TRBV11-3 - CASSLASSGGTGEQFF TGTGCCAGCAGCTTAGCGTCTAGCGGGGGGACGGGTGAGCAGTTCTTC
TRBJ1-1 TRBD1 TRBV24-1 - CATSDHRGTEAFF TGTGCCACCAGTGATCACAGGGGCACTGAAGCTTTCTTT
TRBJ2-1 - TRBV7-9 - CASSLRYNEQFF TGTGCCAGCAGCCTCAGGTACAATGAGCAGTTCTTC
TRBJ1-1 TRBD1 TRBV28 - CASSLPTTGTGLAFF TGTGCCAGCAGTTTACCGACGACCGGGACAGGGTTGGCTTTCTTT
TRBJ2-2 TRBD1 TRBV23-1 - CASSQKGGVGELFF TGCGCCAGCAGTCAAAAAGGGGGCGTGGGGGAGCTGTTTTTT
TRBJ2-1 - TRBV6-5 - CASRKGSSSYNEQFF TGTGCCAGCAGGAAGGGGTCGAGCTCCTACAATGAGCAGTTCTTC
TRBJ2-1 TRBD2 TRBV5-1 - CASSLEAGREEQFF TGCGCCAGCAGCCTGGAGGCAGGGAGGGAGGAGCAGTTCTTC